These 27 T cell receptor beta chains were all obtained from the same sample, sequenced in a study of patients and donors after allogeneic stem cell transplantation. TCRdb reprocessed the RT-PCR reads via MiXCR and lists one record per CDR3 protein. The sample includes approximately 200,000 distinct CDR3 sequences, roughly two fifths seen only once; the top ten take 11%. The sequencing sample was made of blood, either unsorted or a sorted T cell fraction (not recorded which). All receptors come from a human donor who was either an allogeneic HSCT recipient or a stem cell or donor lymphocyte infusion donor (not recorded which). It is not recorded whose cells these are; they may come from a transplant donor.

This clonotype was counted a few times. This chain connects TRBV3-1 to TRBJ1-1, with D perhaps TRBD1 (6 bases). This CDR3 region has 17 residues. With 4 bases removed from V and 1 base from J, the gap between germline ends came to 19 bases. Per germline, CDR1 LGHDT and CDR2 YNNKEL (reference sequence). CDR3 bases: TGTGCCAGCAGCCCTCCGGGAACGCCCAGGGGGAACACTGAAGCTTTCTTT. This sequence encodes CASSPPGTPRGNTEAFF.

This sequence joins TRBV7-8 and TRBJ1-1; D is possibly TRBD1 (6 bases). This CDR3 is built from 15 residues. V lost 4 bases and J 4 bases, leaving 16 bases between the germline ends. The germline CDR1 and CDR2 sequences are SGHVS and FQNEAQ. This CDR3 reads CASSSRRGGLTEAFF. The CDR3 DNA sequence: TGTGCCAGCAGCTCCCGCCGAGGGGGGCTCACTGAAGCTTTCTTT.

CDR3 coding DNA: TGTGCCAGCACCGGGACGTCGGCGGCTAATGAAAAACTGTTTTTT. Its protein is CASTGTSAANEKLFF. This chain joins TRBV11-2 and TRBJ1-4; D may be TRBD1 (5 bases). Trimming cost V 7 bases and J 3 bases, with 15 bases left between them. Germline lookup yields CDR1 SGHAT and CDR2 FQNNGV. The CDR3 sequence is 15 residues long. The full variable domain, completed using reference TRBV11-2 and TRBJ1-4, is EAGVAQSPRYKIIEKRQSVAFWCNPISGHATLYWYQQILGQGPKLLIQFQNNGVVDDSQLPKDRFSAERLKGVDSTLKIQPAKLEDSAVYLCASTGTSAANEKLFFGSGTQLSVL.

This clonotype was detected many times. In nucleotides, the CDR3 is TGTGCCAGCAGCCCCCGACCTCAGGGTGGCAATCAGCCCCAGCATTTT. It specifies CASSPRPQGGNQPQHF. V is TRBV28 and J is TRBJ1-5; weak D call: TRBD1 (5 bases). The CDR3 has 16 amino acids. The ends were cut back, 6 bases at V and 2 bases at J, with 17 bases in the middle. Germline CDR1 reads MDHEN; CDR2 reads SYDVKM.

The V and J genes are TRBV12-3 or TRBV12-4 and TRBJ2-5, with D hard to call. Trimming removed 6 bases from V and 7 bases from J, with 18 bases in between. CDR3 length: 14 amino acids. CDR3 region: CASSPTVGPRTQYF. The CDR3 DNA sequence: TGTGCCAGCAGCCCTACAGTCGGCCCAAGGACCCAGTACTTC.

This chain links TRBV3-1 with TRBJ1-1, with 7 bases fitting TRBD1. This CDR3 is 14 amino acids long. Trimming cost V 1 base and J 4 bases; bases outside gene matches: 3. Germline lookup yields CDR1 LGHDT and CDR2 YNNKEL (reference sequence). The CDR3 region has the DNA TGTGCCAGCAGCCAAGGGGCAGGGGGCACTGAAGCTTTCTTT. This encodes CASSQGAGGTEAFF.

The V call is TRBV5-6, the J call TRBJ2-6; D is undetermined. The CDR3 extends over 13 amino acids. The V end was cut by 1 base, the J end by 4 bases, with 3 bases between. Per the germline V gene, CDR1 is SGHDT and CDR2 is YYEEEE. The CDR3 coding sequence is TGTGCCAGCAGCTTGTTGGGGGCCAACGTCCTGACTTTC. Its translation: CASSLLGANVLTF.

The CDR3 bases are TGTGCCAGCAGTGAAGCTGCGGGAGAAAGCTCCTACGAGCAGTACTTC. This codes for CASSEAAGESSYEQYF. The genes are TRBV6-1 and TRBJ2-7; 7 nucleotides align to TRBD2. CDR3 length equals 16 residues. J was trimmed by 0 bases and V by 0 bases; bases with no gene match: 5. Germline lookup yields CDR1 MNHNS and CDR2 SASEGT.

The chain couples TRBV29-1 to TRBJ2-2; the D is unclear. The germline CDR1 and CDR2 sequences are SQVTM and ANQGSEA. The V end was cut by 4 bases, the J end by 4 bases, with 4 bases between. The CDR3 is 11 amino acids. This CDR3 is CSVGATGELFF. The CDR3 coding sequence is TGCAGCGTTGGGGCCACCGGGGAGCTGTTTTTT.

The rearrangement joins TRBV6-2 or TRBV6-3 to TRBJ2-7, with TRBD2 identical over 11 bases. The CDR3 spans 16 residues. V lost 4 bases, J lost 4 bases, and 9 bases stayed unmatched. Germline CDR1 MNHEY, CDR2 SVGEGT. The DNA for the CDR3 is TGTGCCAGCAGTTGGCCTACTAGCGGGGGCTTTTACGAGCAGTACTTC. Translating it yields CASSWPTSGGFYEQYF.

The rearrangement uses TRBV7-7 and TRBJ2-5; the D is unclear. The CDR3 spans 14 residues. CDR1 and CDR2 from the germline V gene are SSHAT and FNYEAQ (reference sequence). V was cut by 5 bases and J by 7 bases, with 17 bases left in between. The DNA for the CDR3 is TGTGCCAGCAGCCCCAGACACGGCCTTGGGACCCAGTACTTC. It encodes CASSPRHGLGTQYF.

There are a few counts of this clonotype. The rearrangement links TRBV4-1 to TRBJ1-4; D is ambiguous. CDR3 length: 16 residues. Germline-derived CDR1 and CDR2 are MGHRA and YSYEKL. V lost 1 base, J lost 4 bases, and 13 bases lay in between. CDR3 nucleotides: TGCGCCAGCAGCCAAGTACGGAGCTCGGATAATGAAAAACTGTTTTTT. Translating it yields CASSQVRSSDNEKLFF.

This chain uses TRBV12-3 or TRBV12-4 with TRBJ1-6, with 12 positions matching TRBD1. This CDR3 comprises 17 residues. V lost 3 bases and J lost 9; bases outside the gene matches: 9. The CDR3 is CASSLRPGQGASSPLHF. The CDR3 coding sequence is TGTGCCAGCAGTTTGAGACCGGGACAGGGGGCAAGTTCACCCCTCCACTTT.

This clonotype was observed a few times. This chain connects TRBV24-1 to TRBJ2-1; 11 nucleotides line up with TRBD1. The CDR3 length is 15 residues. Germline V lookup: CDR1 KGHDR, CDR2 SFDVKD. V lost 0 bases to trimming and J lost 9 bases; unmatched junction nucleotides: 3. The chain's CDR3 is CATSDLGQGASEQFF. In DNA, the CDR3 is TGTGCCACCAGTGATTTGGGACAGGGGGCGAGTGAGCAGTTCTTC.

This clonotype was observed a few times. The genes are TRBV5-1 and TRBJ1-5; D perhaps matches TRBD1 (5 bases). This CDR3 has 15 amino acids. Germline V gene sequence: CDR1 SGHRS, CDR2 YFSETQ. Trimming left V 3 bases short and J 7 bases short, with 17 bases between. The CDR3: CASSSAAGRGQPQHF. As DNA, the CDR3 is TGCGCCAGCAGCTCGGCGGCCGGAAGGGGCCAGCCCCAGCATTTT.

The genes are TRBV20-1 and TRBJ2-3; 7 nucleotides match TRBD2. CDR3 length: 14 residues. CDR1 and CDR2 from the germline V gene are DFQATT and SNEGSKA (reference sequence). Trimming took 0 bases from V and 3 from J; bases not matched to a gene: 3. CDR3 in DNA: TGCAGTGCTAGAGAGGGGGGGAGAACAGATACGCAGTATTTT. This encodes CSAREGGRTDTQYF.

There are a few counts of this clonotype. V is TRBV7-2 and J is TRBJ1-4; D not resolved. The CDR3 contains 14 residues. CDR1 is SGHTA and CDR2 is FQGNSA in the germline V gene. The V end lost 2 bases, the J end lost 8 bases, and 12 bases lay between the germline ends. The CDR3 DNA reads TGTGCCAGCAGCTTAACGGGGAGAGGCGAAAAACTGTTTTTT. This gives the protein CASSLTGRGEKLFF.

V is TRBV5-1 and J is TRBJ2-5; D is uncertain. Germline V lookup: CDR1 SGHRS, CDR2 YFSETQ. Trimming removed 1 base from V and 4 bases from J, with 11 bases in between. The CDR3 is made up of 14 amino acids. CDR3: CASSLILVAETQYF. As DNA, the CDR3 is TGCGCCAGCAGCTTGATATTGGTGGCAGAGACCCAGTACTTC.

Note on this clonotype: Relative to the germline gene, one junction end is altered; a read error may explain this. CDR3 amino acids: CASSLMTSGTYGQYF. In DNA form, the CDR3 reads TGTGCCAGCTCACTCATGACTAGCGGTACCTACGGGCAGTACTTC. The rearrangement links TRBV18 to TRBJ2-7; 9 nucleotides line up with TRBD2. Germline V gene lookup returns CDR1 KGHSH and CDR2 LQKENI. The CDR3 sequence is 15 residues long.

CDR3 nucleotides: TGTGCCACCGCTTGGACTAGCGGGGGATACAATGAGCAGTTCTTC. The encoded protein is CATAWTSGGYNEQFF. The V and J genes are TRBV27 and TRBJ2-1; 13 bases fit TRBD2. The germline V gene has CDR1 MNHEY and CDR2 SMNVEV (reference sequence). CDR3 length: 15 residues. V trimming: 10 bases; J trimming: 4 bases; junction bases outside the gene matches: 7.

This clonotype was detected a few times. This rearrangement joins TRBV15 to TRBJ1-6; D call uncertain. V gave up 0 bases and J gave up 7 bases, with 4 bases separating them. This CDR3 spans 13 amino acids. Germline CDR1 reads LNHNV; CDR2 reads YYDKDF (reference sequence). The CDR3 here is CATSRDPNSPLHF. The DNA for the CDR3 is TGTGCCACCAGCAGAGATCCAAATTCACCCCTCCACTTT.

The V gene is TRBV20-1, the J gene TRBJ2-1; tentatively, D is TRBD1 (7 bases). Trimming left V 3 bases short and J 0 bases short, with 12 bases between. CDR3 size: 15 residues. In germline, CDR1 is DFQATT, CDR2 SNEGSKA (reference sequence). The CDR3 nucleotides read TGCAGTGCTAGTCGGCGGGACAGCTCCTACAATGAGCAGTTCTTC. Its translation: CSASRRDSSYNEQFF.

V and J are TRBV4-2 and TRBJ2-7, with 9 bases identical to TRBD2. This CDR3 spans 16 amino acids. CDR1 and CDR2 (germline): LGHNA, YNFKEQ. V was clipped by 2 bases and J by 6 bases; unmatched bases: 11. The DNA for the CDR3 is TGTGCCAGCAGCCAAATCCCCTTAGCGGGGGTGGCCGAGCAGTACTTC. This codes for CASSQIPLAGVAEQYF.

The V and J genes are TRBV4-3 and TRBJ2-3, with D possibly matching TRBD1 (5 bases). Trimming shortened V by 0 bases and J by 0 bases, and 13 bases separated the two germline ends. The CDR3 totals 17 residues. Germline loops: CDR1 LGHNA, CDR2 YSLEER. CDR3 amino acids: CASSQDQRTLSTDTQYF. CDR3 nucleotide sequence: TGCGCCAGCAGCCAAGATCAGAGGACACTTAGCACAGATACGCAGTATTTT.

This clonotype has just a few counts. The rearrangement links TRBV10-3 to TRBJ1-3; possibly TRBD1 for D (6 bases). The CDR3 consists of 15 residues. In germline, CDR1 is ENHRY, CDR2 SYGVKD. The ends were cut back, 3 bases at V and 4 bases at J, with 13 bases in the middle. The CDR3: CAISDSGAYGNTIYF. The CDR3 DNA reads as TGTGCCATCAGTGACTCGGGGGCATACGGAAACACCATATATTTT.

This clonotype showed up just a few times. V usage is TRBV5-1 and J usage is TRBJ1-1, with 11 bases fitting TRBD1. The CDR3 is 16 residues long. V was clipped by 4 bases and J by 0 bases; unmatched bases: 5. The germline CDR1 and CDR2 sequences are SGHRS and YFSETQ. The CDR3 DNA follows: TGCGCCAGCAGCGTGGGGGACAGGGGGATGAACACTGAAGCTTTCTTT. Translated: CASSVGDRGMNTEAFF. Combining the CDR3 with reference TRBV5-1 and TRBJ1-1 gives the whole variable domain KAGVTQTPRYLIKTRGQQVTLSCSPISGHRSVSWYQQTPGQGLQFLFEYFSETQRNKGNFPGRFSGRQFSNSRSEMNVSTLELGDSALYLCASSVGDRGMNTEAFFGQGTRLTVV.

This clonotype was detected a few times. This chain joins TRBV28 and TRBJ1-1, with TRBD1 identical over 10 bases. After removal of 5 bases from V and 5 bases from J, the junction contained 14 bases not matched to a gene. CDR1 is MDHEN, CDR2 SYDVKM, per germline. This CDR3 spans 17 amino acids. The CDR3 region is CASSPIRTGGRLTEAFF. CDR3 coding DNA: TGTGCCAGCAGTCCTATCCGGACAGGGGGAAGGTTAACTGAAGCTTTCTTT. Complete variable domain (other parts from reference TRBV28 and TRBJ1-1): DVKVTQSSRYLVKRTGEKVFLECVQDMDHENMFWYRQDPGLGLRLIYFSYDVKMKEKGDIPEGYSVSREKKERFSLILESASTNQTSMYLCASSPIRTGGRLTEAFFGQGTRLTVV.